These 17 T cell receptor beta chains came from one sample sequenced in a study of T cells in Graves' hyperthyroidism and ophthalmopathy. There were TCR beta CDR3 regions amplified from RNA transcripts. The TCR CDR3 first-round RT-PCR relied on the HTBI primer set. TCRdb analysed the multiplex PCR reads with MiXCR anew, one entry per CDR3 protein. Found here are around 440,000 distinct CDR3 sequences, roughly 14% of them singletons; the top ten hold less than 15%. The sequenced sample was blood. All receptors come from a young woman with Graves' hyperthyroidism.

The rearrangement uses TRBV18 and TRBJ1-3; D gene unclear. Germline CDR1 KGHSH, CDR2 LQKENI. V dropped 1 base and J dropped 0 bases, with 7 bases sitting between them. CDR3 size: 15 residues. Here the CDR3 DNA reads TGTGCCAGCTCACCACTCCGGGCCTCTGGAAACACCATATATTTT. Residues: CASSPLRASGNTIYF.

This clonotype has ten or more counts. The V gene is TRBV2, the J gene TRBJ1-5; D perhaps matches TRBD1 (6 bases). Germline CDR1 is SNHLY and CDR2 is FYNNEI. The CDR3 extends over 13 amino acids. Trimming cost V 6 bases and J 6 bases, with 12 bases left between them. CDR3 in amino acids: CASREQGSQPQHF. CDR3 nucleotide sequence: TGTGCCAGCAGGGAACAGGGAAGTCAGCCCCAGCATTTT.

This clonotype was observed a handful of times. The CDR3 DNA reads as TGTGCCAGTAGTATAGGGCAGGCCCAGGGAAACATTCAGTACTTC. Translation gives CASSIGQAQGNIQYF. The rearrangement links TRBV19 to TRBJ2-4, with D maybe TRBD1 (5 bases). The length of the CDR3 is 15 residues. V was cut by 1 base and J by 6 bases, with 13 bases left in between. Germline CDR1 is LNHDA and CDR2 is SQIVND (reference sequence). The variable domain in full, completed from reference TRBV19 and TRBJ2-4, reads DGGITQSPKYLFRKEGQNVTLSCEQNLNHDAMYWYRQDPGQGLRLIYYSQIVNDFQKGDIAEGYSVSREKKESFPLTVTSAQKNPTAFYLCASSIGQAQGNIQYFGAGTRLSVL.

The table lists this clonotype with many counts. CDR3 bases: TGTGCCAGCAGCATAGACAGGGGTCAGACCCAGTACTTC. This gives the protein CASSIDRGQTQYF. This sequence joins TRBV2 and TRBJ2-5, with 8 bases that match TRBD1. This CDR3 is built from 13 residues. The junction had 6 bases not matched to a gene; V was cut back by 6 bases and J by 6 bases. Germline V gives CDR1 SNHLY, CDR2 FYNNEI.

The chain couples TRBV15 to TRBJ2-5, with D hard to call. The CDR3 runs 13 residues. CDR1 and CDR2 (germline): LNHNV, YYDKDF (reference sequence). The V and J ends lost 9 bases and 3 bases respectively, with 14 bases between them. CDR3 sequence reads: CATNWGYKETQYF. The CDR3 nucleotides read TGTGCCACTAACTGGGGATACAAAGAGACCCAGTACTTC.

Remarks on this clonotype: Being one base from a much bigger clone, this may be a read error. The chain combines TRBV20-1 with TRBJ2-1; tentatively, D is TRBD2 (6 bases). Per the germline V gene, CDR1 is DFQATT and CDR2 is SNEGSKA (reference sequence). This CDR3 spans 15 amino acids. The V and J ends lost 5 bases and 5 bases respectively, with 19 bases between them. CDR3 DNA: TGCAGTGCTGATGAACTGACTAGAGAGCACAATGAGCAGTTCTTC. Its protein is CSADELTREHNEQFF.

This sequence joins TRBV20-1 and TRBJ2-3; 10 nucleotides line up with TRBD2. CDR1 is DFQATT, CDR2 SNEGSKA, per germline (reference sequence). The CDR3 loop spans 16 amino acids. The V and J ends lost 3 bases and 4 bases, in that order; junction bases with no gene match: 10. CDR3 DNA: TGCAGTGCTAGCCGTCGTTTAGCGGGGGGCGCAGATACGCAGTATTTT. Translation gives CSASRRLAGGADTQYF.

The sample holds many counts of this clonotype. The chain joins TRBV27 to TRBJ2-7; D tentatively reads TRBD1 or TRBD2 (5 bases each). Between the trimmed V and J ends, which lost 3 bases and 2 bases, there was a span of 11 bases. There are 14 residues in the CDR3. CDR1 is MNHEY and CDR2 is SMNVEV in the germline V gene (reference sequence). Written as DNA, the CDR3 is TGTGCCAGCAGTTTTTCCGGGGCAACCTACGAGCAGTACTTC. This codes for CASSFSGATYEQYF.

The J gene is TRBJ1-2, the V gene TRBV6-1, with 8 bases that match TRBD1. The CDR3 consists of 14 residues. Germline V gene sequence: CDR1 MNHNS, CDR2 SASEGT. The junction had 13 bases not matched to a gene; V was cut back by 8 bases and J by 8 bases. The DNA for the CDR3 is TGTGCCAGCCGGGAAACCGGGACAGGAAGGGGCTACACCTTC. This sequence encodes CASRETGTGRGYTF.

The chain combines TRBV7-3 with TRBJ1-5; the D gene is possibly TRBD1 (6 bases). The CDR3 consists of 15 residues. V was clipped by 1 base and J by 7 bases, with 14 bases between them. Germline V gives CDR1 SGHTA, CDR2 FQGTGA. The CDR3 nucleotides read TGTGCCAGCAGCTTAAAGGGGGGGGCAGGGCAGCCCCAGCATTTT. Residues: CASSLKGGAGQPQHF.

This clonotype occurred many times. The CDR3 is CSARRGQTSGQTYEQYF. Here the CDR3 DNA reads TGCAGTGCTAGAAGGGGGCAGACTAGCGGTCAAACCTACGAGCAGTACTTC. This chain links TRBV20-1 with TRBJ2-7, with 9 positions matching TRBD2. Trimming at V came to 2 bases and at J to 2 bases, leaving 13 bases not matched to a gene. The germline V gene encodes CDR1 DFQATT and CDR2 SNEGSKA (reference sequence). The CDR3 is made up of 17 amino acids.

In this sample, this clonotype turned up a few times. The chain recombines TRBV28 with TRBJ2-7; tentative D call: TRBD1 (6 bases). The CDR3 extends over 15 amino acids. Germline V lookup: CDR1 MDHEN, CDR2 SYDVKM. Trimming shortened V by 6 bases and J by 2 bases, and 17 bases separated the two germline ends. The CDR3 nucleotides are TGTGCCAGCAGCGAAACAGGGTACCTGACCTACGAGCAGTACTTC. Translation: CASSETGYLTYEQYF.

This clonotype came up a few times. The chain uses TRBV5-1 and TRBJ2-1; 9 nucleotides align to TRBD2. The V gene end was trimmed by 4 bases and the J gene end by 4 bases; junction bases not matched to a gene: 12. Per germline, CDR1 SGHRS and CDR2 YFSETQ. The CDR3 consists of 17 residues. The CDR3 loop reads CASSPDGAGGIYNEQFF. CDR3 DNA sequence: TGCGCCAGCAGCCCAGACGGGGCGGGGGGGATTTACAATGAGCAGTTCTTC.

The rearrangement joins TRBV15 to TRBJ2-3; 9 bases are a match to TRBD2. CDR1 LNHNV and CDR2 YYDKDF come from the germline V gene (reference sequence). J lost 4 bases, V lost 3 bases, and 11 bases had no gene match. This CDR3 region has 17 residues. CDR3 coding DNA: TGTGCCACCAGCAGGGAACTATTAGCGGGAGCGGCAGATACGCAGTATTTT. Translated: CATSRELLAGAADTQYF.

In this sample, this clonotype turned up a few times. The V and J genes are TRBV12-3 or TRBV12-4 and TRBJ2-2; the D is unclear. The CDR3 spans 13 residues. V lost 6 bases, J lost 4 bases, and 9 bases lay in between. CDR3 nucleotide sequence: TGTGCCAGCAGGGGTCCGCCCACCGGGGAGCTGTTTTTT. Translating gives CASRGPPTGELFF.

This clonotype occurred a few times. The genes are TRBV15 and TRBJ1-4, with 7 bases identical to TRBD1. Germline CDR1 reads LNHNV; CDR2 reads YYDKDF (reference sequence). V dropped 0 bases and J dropped 5; count of bases not matched to a gene: 6. The CDR3 loop spans 16 amino acids. CDR3 bases: TGTGCCACCAGCAGAGATTTCGACAGGGCAAATGAAAAACTGTTTTTT. Protein sequence: CATSRDFDRANEKLFF.

This clonotype was observed many times. The J gene is TRBJ2-5, the V gene TRBV28; D is perhaps TRBD2 (6 bases). Trimming removed 6 bases from V and 0 bases from J, with 20 bases in between. The germline CDR1 and CDR2 sequences are MDHEN and SYDVKM. This CDR3 comprises 17 residues. The CDR3, as DNA: TGTGCCAGCAGCCCTTGGAGAGGGACTCCGTACCAAGAGACCCAGTACTTC. This gives the protein CASSPWRGTPYQETQYF.